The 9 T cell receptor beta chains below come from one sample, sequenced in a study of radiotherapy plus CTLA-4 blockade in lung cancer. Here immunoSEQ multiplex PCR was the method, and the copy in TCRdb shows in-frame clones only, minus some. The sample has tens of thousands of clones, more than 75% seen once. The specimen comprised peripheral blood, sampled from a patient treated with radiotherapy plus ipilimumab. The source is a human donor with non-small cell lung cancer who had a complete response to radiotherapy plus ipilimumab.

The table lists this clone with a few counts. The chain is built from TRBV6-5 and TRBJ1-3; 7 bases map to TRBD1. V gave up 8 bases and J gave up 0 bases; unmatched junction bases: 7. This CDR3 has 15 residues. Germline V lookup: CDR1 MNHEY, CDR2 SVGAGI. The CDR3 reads CASRQGPTSGNTIYF. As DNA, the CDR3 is TGTGCCAGCCGACAGGGCCCGACCTCTGGAAACACCATATATTTT.

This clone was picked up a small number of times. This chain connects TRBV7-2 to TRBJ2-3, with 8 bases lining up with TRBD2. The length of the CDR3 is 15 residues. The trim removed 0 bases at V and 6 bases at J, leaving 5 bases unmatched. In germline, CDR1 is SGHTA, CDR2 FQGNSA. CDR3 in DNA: TGTGCCAGCAGCTTAGCCGGGGGGGCGGGTGATACGCAGTATTTT. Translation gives CASSLAGGAGDTQYF.

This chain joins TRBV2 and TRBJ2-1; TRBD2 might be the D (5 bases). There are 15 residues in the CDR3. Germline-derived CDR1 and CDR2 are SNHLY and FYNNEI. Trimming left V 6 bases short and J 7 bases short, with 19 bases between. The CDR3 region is CASSLRASEGNEQFF. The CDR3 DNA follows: TGTGCCAGCAGCCTAAGGGCGTCAGAGGGAAATGAGCAGTTCTTC.

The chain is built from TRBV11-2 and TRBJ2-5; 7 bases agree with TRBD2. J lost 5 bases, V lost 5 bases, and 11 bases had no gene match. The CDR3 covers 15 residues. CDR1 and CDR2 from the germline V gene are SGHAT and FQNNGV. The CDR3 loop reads CASSLGSIGGETQYF. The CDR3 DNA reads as TGTGCCAGCAGCCTCGGAAGTATCGGGGGGGAGACCCAGTACTTC.

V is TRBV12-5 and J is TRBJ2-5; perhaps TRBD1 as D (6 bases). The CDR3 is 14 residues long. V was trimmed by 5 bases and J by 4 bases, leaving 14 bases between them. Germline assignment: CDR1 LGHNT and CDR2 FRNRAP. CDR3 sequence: CASGPGQQLETQYF. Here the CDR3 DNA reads TGTGCTAGTGGTCCTGGACAGCAGTTAGAGACCCAGTACTTC.

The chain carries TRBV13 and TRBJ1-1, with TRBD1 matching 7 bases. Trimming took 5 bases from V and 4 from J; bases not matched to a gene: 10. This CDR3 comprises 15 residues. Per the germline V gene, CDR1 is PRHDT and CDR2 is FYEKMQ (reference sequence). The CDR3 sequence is CASSPRGGVPTEAFF. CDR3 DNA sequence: TGTGCCAGCAGCCCCAGGGGGGGCGTACCCACTGAAGCTTTCTTT.

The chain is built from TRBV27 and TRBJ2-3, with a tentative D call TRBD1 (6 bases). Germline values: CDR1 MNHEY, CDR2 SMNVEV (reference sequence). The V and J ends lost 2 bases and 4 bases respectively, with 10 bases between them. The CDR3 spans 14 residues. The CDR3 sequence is CASSLQGWADTQYF. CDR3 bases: TGTGCCAGCAGTTTACAGGGGTGGGCAGATACGCAGTATTTT.

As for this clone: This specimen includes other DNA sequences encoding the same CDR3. The CDR3, as DNA: TGTGCCAGCAGCTTAGCGGGGGGTCATCAGCCCCAGCATTTT. This gives the protein CASSLAGGHQPQHF. The chain links TRBV7-2 to TRBJ1-5, with a tentative D call TRBD1 (5 bases). V gave up 0 bases and J gave up 5 bases, with 8 bases separating them. The CDR3 covers 14 residues. The germline V gene encodes CDR1 SGHTA and CDR2 FQGNSA.

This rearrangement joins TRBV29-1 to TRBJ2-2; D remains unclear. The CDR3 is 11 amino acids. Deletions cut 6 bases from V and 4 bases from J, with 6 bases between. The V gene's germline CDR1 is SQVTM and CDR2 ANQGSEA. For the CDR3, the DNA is TGCAGCGTCAAGTTCACCGGGGAGCTGTTTTTT. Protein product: CSVKFTGELFF.